The source of this T cell receptor (beta chain) is a study of CD8 T cells in Susac syndrome. It was with random hexamers that roughly 0.5 to 1 ug RNA was reverse transcribed. TCRdb ran MiXCR on the immunoSEQ multiplex PCR reads and lists one entry per CDR3 protein. This sample yields some 200,000 distinct CDR3 sequences, of which approximately 95% are seen a single time; roughly 0.1% belongs to the top ten. This CDR3 spans 16 amino acids. The junction had 7 bases not matched to a gene; V was cut back by 5 bases and J by 2 bases. Looked up from germline, CDR1 is SGHNT and CDR2 is YENEEA. The clonotype originates from a human donor with multiple sclerosis. The genes are TRBV11-3 and TRBJ2-1, with 9 bases that match TRBD1. The sequenced sample was CD4+ T cells from PBMCs. The CDR3 loop is CASSHRDRVPYNEQFF. CDR3 DNA: TGTGCCAGCAGCCACCGGGACAGGGTCCCCTACAATGAGCAGTTCTTC.